Each of the 32 T cell receptor beta chains below was sequenced from the same sample in a study of shared clonotypes between healthy human individuals. As defined, naive CD8 cells were CD45RO-negative and positively selected for CCR7, with terminally differentiated effector memory CD45RA+ cells excluded. The protocol was immunoSEQ multiplex PCR, while the TCRdb copy is restricted to in-frame clones and leaves out a portion. Here the sample spans 550,000 to 750,000 clones, 92% being singletons. Sequencing input: naive CD8+ T cells sorted from blood. The receptors come from a man aged 25 to 45 in good health.

This clone was counted once. The chain carries TRBV19 and TRBJ2-7; 8 bases are shared with TRBD2. The CDR3 extends over 14 amino acids. V was clipped by 3 bases and J by 7 bases; unmatched bases: 8. Germline V gene data show CDR1 as LNHDA and CDR2 as SQIVND (reference sequence). CDR3 loop: CASSIPGGPGEQYF. CDR3 nucleotides: TGTGCCAGTAGTATTCCGGGAGGGCCGGGGGAGCAGTACTTC.

This rearrangement joins TRBV5-4 to TRBJ2-7, with a weak D call TRBD1 (6 bases). The CDR3 contains 14 residues. Trimming cost V 4 bases and J 2 bases, with 13 bases left between them. CDR1 and CDR2 (germline): SGHNT, YYREEE (reference sequence). The CDR3 DNA reads TGTGCCAGCAGCCAGGACAGAGTCACCTACGAGCAGTACTTC. Amino acid sequence: CASSQDRVTYEQYF. The full variable domain, its missing parts supplied by reference TRBV5-4 and TRBJ2-7, is ETGVTQSPTHLIKTRGQQVTLRCSSQSGHNTVSWYQQALGQGPQFIFQYYREEENGRGNFPPRFSGLQFPNYSSELNVNALELDDSALYLCASSQDRVTYEQYFGPGTRLTVT.

V gene TRBV7-2 combines with J gene TRBJ2-2; 7 positions agree with TRBD1. The germline gives CDR1 SGHTA, CDR2 FQGNSA. The CDR3 contains 15 residues. The ends lost 5 bases at V and 1 base at J; junction bases unmatched: 4. CDR3 protein: CASSQGTVNTGELFF. As DNA, the CDR3 is TGTGCCAGCAGCCAAGGGACAGTGAACACCGGGGAGCTGTTTTTT.

The chain joins TRBV28 to TRBJ1-1; D is ambiguous. The CDR3 has 13 amino acids. Trimming removed 5 bases at V and 9 bases at J, with 16 bases between. In germline, CDR1 is MDHEN, CDR2 SYDVKM. The CDR3 coding sequence is TGTGCCAGCAGTCCAGTCACATCGCCCCAAGCTTTCTTT. Amino acids: CASSPVTSPQAFF.

This chain joins TRBV11-2 and TRBJ2-4; the match to TRBD1 covers 12 bases. Losses at the gene ends were 6 bases for V and 6 bases for J; bases not matched to a gene: 12. The CDR3 has 17 amino acids. Germline V gene data show CDR1 as SGHAT and CDR2 as FQNNGV. The CDR3 is CASSPSGTGGFGNIQYF. The CDR3 region has the DNA TGTGCCAGCAGTCCTTCCGGGACAGGGGGCTTTGGAAACATTCAGTACTTC.

V gene TRBV7-5 combines with J gene TRBJ1-2; the table's D call TRBD1 went unverified against the DNA. TRBV7-5 is shown as a pseudogene. The CDR3 has 13 residues. The CDR3 is CVRSPSGTGSLGF. DNA for the CDR3: TGTGTCAGAAGCCCAAGTGGGACAGGATCCCTCGGCTTC.

The chain couples TRBV11-2 to TRBJ2-3; TRBD1 matches 8 bases. Unmatched junction bases numbered 6, after V lost 5 bases and J lost 2 bases. The germline gives CDR1 SGHAT, CDR2 FQNNGV. The CDR3 is 15 amino acids. The CDR3 loop reads CASSLGQGSTDTQYF. CDR3 DNA sequence: TGTGCCAGCAGCCTCGGACAGGGTTCCACAGATACGCAGTATTTT.

The chain has TRBV29-1 and TRBJ2-1; no definite D call. Germline loops: CDR1 SQVTM, CDR2 ANQGSEA. This CDR3 region has 12 residues. Trimming removed 2 bases from V and 3 bases from J, with 5 bases in between. DNA of the CDR3: TGCAGCGTTGAATTCTACTACAATGAGCAGTTCTTC. Translating gives CSVEFYYNEQFF.

The chain uses TRBV5-1 and TRBJ2-3; the D gene is possibly TRBD1 (5 bases). The V gene's germline CDR1 is SGHRS and CDR2 YFSETQ. The CDR3 extends over 15 amino acids. The ends were cut back, 0 bases at V and 5 bases at J, with 13 bases in the middle. The CDR3 protein is CASSLVPGWLDTQYF. In DNA, the CDR3 is TGCGCCAGCAGCTTGGTTCCAGGGTGGCTAGATACGCAGTATTTT.

The chain uses TRBV18 and TRBJ2-3; D gene uncertain. The germline V gene has CDR1 KGHSH and CDR2 LQKENI. V was pared by 2 bases and J by 1 base, with 13 bases between. The CDR3 consists of 16 residues. The DNA of the CDR3 is TGTGCCAGCTCACCAAGTACCGCGGATCGCACAGATACGCAGTATTTT. It yields the protein CASSPSTADRTDTQYF.

This clone has more than one count but fewer than ten. The rearrangement links TRBV30 to TRBJ1-1; 7 bases line up with TRBD1. Germline-derived CDR1 and CDR2 are GTSNPN and SVGIG (reference sequence). J gave up 1 base and V 4 bases, and 3 bases lay outside the gene matches. This CDR3 region has 13 residues. CDR3 sequence: CAWNRGANTEAFF. CDR3 in DNA: TGTGCCTGGAACAGGGGAGCGAACACTGAAGCTTTCTTT.

As concerns this clone: Germline and junction disagree at one end, which may indicate a read error. The gene calls are TRBV5-1 and TRBJ2-1, with unresolved D. The CDR3 sequence is 11 residues long. Germline V lookup: CDR1 SGHRS, CDR2 YFSETQ. The CDR3 DNA is TGCACCAGCCTGTCGGGTAATGAGCAGTTCTTC. Amino acid sequence: CTSLSGNEQFF.

The rearrangement joins TRBV5-5 to TRBJ2-7; D gene ambiguous. The CDR3 totals 14 residues. The germline CDR1 and CDR2 sequences are SGHKS and YYEKEE (reference sequence). The germline V and J ends were trimmed by 2 bases and 3 bases, with 12 bases remaining between them. CDR3 residues: CASSFYGWSYEQYF. In nucleotides, the CDR3 is TGTGCCAGCAGCTTCTACGGTTGGAGCTACGAGCAGTACTTC.

The V and J genes are TRBV18 and TRBJ2-1; the D gene is possibly TRBD1 (6 bases). Germline lookup yields CDR1 KGHSH and CDR2 LQKENI. The length of the CDR3 is 16 residues. The V end was cut by 3 bases, the J end by 2 bases, with 14 bases between. The CDR3 DNA reads TGTGCCAGCTCACCCCCCGCACAGGGAGCCTACAATGAGCAGTTCTTC. Amino acids: CASSPPAQGAYNEQFF.

Comment on this clone: This same CDR3 is encoded by further DNA sequences in the sample. The rearrangement joins TRBV7-6 to TRBJ1-1; D is undetermined. The germline V and J ends were trimmed by 1 base and 1 base, with 4 bases remaining between them. The CDR3 sequence is 13 residues long. Germline V gene lookup returns CDR1 SGHVS and CDR2 FNYEAQ. CDR3 sequence reads: CASSLGENTEAFF. CDR3 in DNA: TGTGCCAGCAGCTTAGGAGAGAACACTGAAGCTTTCTTT.

The genes are TRBV18 and TRBJ2-7, with D possibly called TRBD1 or TRBD2 (5 bases each). V was pared by 5 bases and J by 0 bases, with 14 bases between. The CDR3 sequence is 15 residues long. Germline V gene sequence: CDR1 KGHSH, CDR2 LQKENI. DNA of the CDR3: TGTGCCAGCTCAGAGGGGTTCCGTGACTCCTACGAGCAGTACTTC. This translates into CASSEGFRDSYEQYF.

This chain joins TRBV6-1 and TRBJ2-1; tentatively, D is TRBD2 (6 bases). The CDR3 covers 11 residues. Germline CDR1 and CDR2: MNHNS and SASEGT. V lost 11 bases and J lost 4, with 9 bases in between. CDR3 amino acids: CAGGTYNEQFF. The CDR3 DNA reads as TGTGCCGGTGGGACTTACAATGAGCAGTTCTTC.

This sequence joins TRBV29-1 and TRBJ1-3; the D is unclear. The CDR3 sequence is 13 residues long. V was pared by 3 bases and J by 2 bases, with 8 bases between. Germline CDR1 and CDR2: SQVTM and ANQGSEA. CDR3 nucleotide sequence: TGCAGCGTTGAGAGTATCGCTGGAAACACCATATATTTT. Amino acids: CSVESIAGNTIYF.

The chain has TRBV27 and TRBJ1-5; 7 nucleotides match TRBD1. The CDR3 covers 14 residues. Per germline, CDR1 MNHEY and CDR2 SMNVEV (reference sequence). J gave up 3 bases and V 6 bases, and 5 bases lay outside the gene matches. The CDR3 spells CASRPGQDNQPQHF. For the CDR3, the DNA is TGTGCCAGCAGGCCAGGACAGGACAATCAGCCCCAGCATTTT.

The gene calls are TRBV5-8 and TRBJ2-7; 8 bases fit TRBD1. Per germline, CDR1 SGHTS and CDR2 YDEGEE. The CDR3 has 14 amino acids. V gave up 3 bases and J gave up 4 bases; unmatched junction bases: 6. The CDR3 loop is CASSSGTGYYEQYF. The CDR3 DNA sequence: TGTGCCAGCAGCTCCGGGACAGGATATTACGAGCAGTACTTC.

V and J are TRBV20-1 and TRBJ1-1; no clear D. Trimming stripped 8 bases from V and 3 bases from J, with 10 bases between. The germline V gene encodes CDR1 DFQATT and CDR2 SNEGSKA (reference sequence). The CDR3 totals 11 residues. This CDR3 reads CSYLVYTEAFF. CDR3 in DNA: TGCAGTTATCTGGTTTACACTGAAGCTTTCTTT.

The chain has TRBV18 and TRBJ1-5; the D is unclear. This CDR3 is 17 amino acids long. Per the germline V gene, CDR1 is KGHSH and CDR2 is LQKENI. V lost 3 bases to trimming and J lost 2 bases, with 17 bases between them. CDR3 DNA sequence: TGTGCCAGCTCACCCCTCGCTGGGAGGTTCGGCAATCAGCCCCAGCATTTT. Translation gives CASSPLAGRFGNQPQHF.

The chain has TRBV6-5 and TRBJ2-1; TRBD1 agrees at 12 bases. The CDR3 runs 15 residues. CDR1 MNHEY and CDR2 SVGAGI come from the germline V gene. The trim removed 2 bases at V and 8 bases at J, leaving 4 bases unmatched. The CDR3 DNA sequence: TGTGCCAGCAGTTACAAGGGACAGGGGGCGTATGAGCAGTTCTTC. This encodes CASSYKGQGAYEQFF.

The V and J genes are TRBV13 and TRBJ2-7, with 7 bases fitting TRBD1. Germline assignment: CDR1 PRHDT and CDR2 FYEKMQ (reference sequence). This CDR3 is 15 amino acids long. J gave up 1 base and V 5 bases, and 8 bases lay outside the gene matches. The CDR3 sequence: CASSPRRDSSYEQYF. The CDR3 DNA reads as TGTGCCAGCAGCCCACGAAGGGACAGTTCCTACGAGCAGTACTTC.

The chain couples TRBV30 to TRBJ2-2; D tentatively fits TRBD1 or TRBD2 (6 bases each). From germline, CDR1 is GTSNPN and CDR2 SVGIG (reference sequence). Trimming pared 6 bases from V and 4 bases from J, leaving 18 bases between. The CDR3 contains 15 residues. CDR3 DNA sequence: TGTGCCTGCTTGGACAGCGGGTTAATCACCGGGGAGCTGTTTTTT. Amino acid sequence: CACLDSGLITGELFF. Filled out from reference TRBV30 and TRBJ2-2, the complete variable domain reads SQTIHQWPATLVQPVGSPLSLECTVEGTSNPNLYWYRQAAGRGLQLLFYSVGIGQISSEVPQNLSASRPQDRQFILSSKKLLLSDSGFYLCACLDSGLITGELFFGEGSRLTVL.

This sequence joins TRBV7-9 and TRBJ1-1; 9 bases align to TRBD1. Losses at the gene ends were 4 bases for V and 5 bases for J; bases not matched to a gene: 8. CDR1 SEHNR and CDR2 FQNEAQ come from the germline V gene (reference sequence). The CDR3 consists of 15 residues. The CDR3 nucleotides are TGTGCCAGCAGCTCCACCACAGGGGGCTTGACTGAAGCTTTCTTT. Its protein product is CASSSTTGGLTEAFF.

This chain connects TRBV5-1 to TRBJ1-3; no definite D call. Germline V CDR1 and CDR2: SGHRS, YFSETQ. Trimming shortened V by 9 bases and J by 5 bases, and 18 bases separated the two germline ends. CDR3 length: 14 amino acids. CDR3 DNA sequence: TGCGCCACCGGGAGGAGGCCTCTCCGAAACACCATATATTTT. This encodes CATGRRPLRNTIYF.

V usage is TRBV11-1 and J usage is TRBJ1-5, with D uncertain. This CDR3 is 14 amino acids long. V shed 0 bases and J shed 6 bases, with 9 bases lying between them. The germline CDR1 and CDR2 sequences are SGHAT and FQDESV (reference sequence). The CDR3 here is CASSLARNGQPQHF. CDR3 in DNA: TGTGCCAGCAGCTTAGCAAGAAACGGTCAGCCCCAGCATTTT. Complete variable domain (other parts from reference TRBV11-1 and TRBJ1-5): EAEVAQSPRYKITEKSQAVAFWCDPISGHATLYWYRQILGQGPELLVQFQDESVVDDSQLPKDRFSAERLKGVDSTLKIQPAELGDSAMYLCASSLARNGQPQHFGDGTRLSIL.

The rearrangement joins TRBV29-1 to TRBJ1-3, with D uncertain. The germline CDR1 and CDR2 sequences are SQVTM and ANQGSEA. CDR3 length: 13 residues. With 6 bases removed from V and 1 base from J, the gap between germline ends came to 10 bases. CDR3 in DNA: TGCAGCGTGCCTTCAAGGTCTGGAAACACCATATATTTT. It is translated as CSVPSRSGNTIYF.

This sequence joins TRBV29-1 and TRBJ2-5, with 7 bases identical to TRBD1. From germline, CDR1 is SQVTM and CDR2 ANQGSEA. V was pared by 3 bases and J by 3 bases, with 10 bases of the junction left unmatched. CDR3 length: 15 residues. The chain's CDR3 is CSVEPVRDSEETQYF. Here the CDR3 DNA reads TGCAGCGTTGAGCCCGTCCGGGACAGCGAAGAGACCCAGTACTTC.

This chain joins TRBV14 and TRBJ2-1; 7 bases align to TRBD2. The CDR3 contains 18 residues. In germline, CDR1 is SGHDN, CDR2 FVKESK. With V trimmed by 1 base and J by 0 bases, 9 bases remained unmatched. The CDR3: CASSQAQRGESSYNEQFF. The CDR3 coding sequence is TGTGCCAGCAGCCAAGCGCAACGGGGGGAGAGCTCCTACAATGAGCAGTTCTTC. The full variable domain, in which reference TRBV14 and TRBJ2-1 provide the parts outside the CDR3, is EAGVTQFPSHSVIEKGQTVTLRCDPISGHDNLYWYRRVMGKEIKFLLHFVKESKQDESGMPNNRFLAERTGGTYSTLKVQPAELEDSGVYFCASSQAQRGESSYNEQFFGPGTRLTVL.

This chain connects TRBV29-1 to TRBJ2-1; 7 bases line up with TRBD2. Germline assignment: CDR1 SQVTM and CDR2 ANQGSEA. V shed 4 bases and J 15 bases; nucleotides not matched to a gene: 12. The CDR3 extends over 12 amino acids. The CDR3 region is CSVVRSGGSLFF. The DNA of the CDR3 is TGCAGCGTTGTTCGGTCGGGCGGGAGTCTGTTCTTC.